The 18 T cell receptor beta chains in this list originate from one sample, sequenced in a study of blood T cell repertoires in COVID-19. Profiling relied on immunoSEQ multiplex PCR, and the TCRdb table lists in-frame clones only, not all of them. The profile shows about 190,000 clones, about 82% of them singletons. Material for sequencing was peripheral blood. Source of these receptors: a woman aged 30 to 39 with acute or convalescent COVID-19.

This chain connects TRBV9 to TRBJ2-5; 8 nucleotides match TRBD1. CDR1 SGDLS and CDR2 YYNGEE come from the germline V gene. Unmatched junction bases numbered 6, after V lost 0 bases and J lost 5 bases. The CDR3 is 15 residues long. The CDR3 DNA sequence: TGTGCCAGCAGCGTAGGCCAGGGGGCCGGGGAGACCCAGTACTTC. It is translated as CASSVGQGAGETQYF.

The rearrangement joins TRBV7-3 to TRBJ1-1, with no clear D. Germline CDR1 SGHTA, CDR2 FQGTGA. Between the trimmed V and J ends, which lost 0 bases and 5 bases, there was a span of 7 bases. The CDR3 sequence is 13 residues long. CDR3 sequence reads: CASSLTLSTEAFF. CDR3 DNA sequence: TGTGCCAGCAGCTTAACGCTAAGTACTGAAGCTTTCTTT.

The V gene is TRBV2, the J gene TRBJ1-5, with TRBD1 as a possible D gene (5 bases). Germline-derived CDR1 and CDR2 are SNHLY and FYNNEI. This CDR3 spans 13 amino acids. Trimming removed 10 bases at V and 9 bases at J, with 19 bases between. The DNA of the CDR3 is TGTGCCACCGGGGGGGGGAGCGCCTGGCCCCAGCATTTT. This gives the protein CATGGGSAWPQHF.

The V gene is TRBV5-4, the J gene TRBJ2-3; a possible D gene is TRBD2 (6 bases). Trimming left V 4 bases short and J 2 bases short, with 17 bases between. Germline values: CDR1 SGHNT, CDR2 YYREEE (reference sequence). The CDR3 has 16 amino acids. The CDR3 bases are TGTGCCAGCAGCCCCCCTCCAGCGGGTACCACAGATACGCAGTATTTT. This sequence encodes CASSPPPAGTTDTQYF.

Only a few counts were recorded for this clone. The gene calls are TRBV28 and TRBJ2-1; 10 nucleotides align to TRBD2. J lost 0 bases, V lost 2 bases, and 13 bases had no gene match. The germline gives CDR1 MDHEN, CDR2 SYDVKM. The CDR3 has 20 residues. The CDR3 bases are TGTGCCAGCAGTTTACTCGGCAGGGAAGCTAGCGGGAGCTCCTACAATGAGCAGTTCTTC. Translation gives CASSLLGREASGSSYNEQFF.

This chain links TRBV28 with TRBJ1-2, with 10 bases fitting TRBD1. Germline trimming cut 7 bases from V and 8 bases from J; bases unmatched to any gene: 13. Germline CDR1 is MDHEN and CDR2 is SYDVKM. The CDR3 spans 15 residues. The CDR3 nucleotides are TGTGCCAGCAAAACCTCCCGGGACAGGGGATCGGGCTACACCTTC. Translated, it gives CASKTSRDRGSGYTF.

The chain couples TRBV7-9 to TRBJ1-1, with 10 bases matching TRBD1. CDR1 is SEHNR and CDR2 is FQNEAQ in the germline V gene (reference sequence). The CDR3 has 15 residues. After removal of 5 bases from V and 0 bases from J, the junction contained 3 bases not matched to a gene. The CDR3 here is CASSPGTGVNTEAFF. The CDR3 bases are TGTGCCAGCAGCCCAGGGACAGGGGTGAACACTGAAGCTTTCTTT.

This chain uses TRBV14 with TRBJ2-5; D might be TRBD1 (5 bases). This CDR3 has 14 amino acids. V was cut by 1 base and J by 5 bases, with 11 bases left in between. Germline CDR1 and CDR2: SGHDN and FVKESK. The CDR3 DNA is TGTGCCAGCAGCCAAGGATGGGGCCGGGAGACCCAGTACTTC. Translated: CASSQGWGRETQYF.

This clone was picked up one time. The chain employs TRBV10-3 and TRBJ1-1; no clear D. The germline V gene has CDR1 ENHRY and CDR2 SYGVKD. Trimming took off 11 bases at V and 2 bases at J, with 9 bases between the two ends. The CDR3 covers 11 residues. The CDR3 nucleotides are TGTGCCTCATCGGTTAACACTGAAGCTTTCTTT. Protein sequence: CASSVNTEAFF.

The chain combines TRBV19 with TRBJ1-1, with 8 nucleotides matching TRBD1. Germline-derived CDR1 and CDR2 are LNHDA and SQIVND (reference sequence). The CDR3 extends over 14 amino acids. Germline trimming cut 4 bases from V and 7 bases from J; bases unmatched to any gene: 8. CDR3 DNA sequence: TGTGCCAGTAGTACCTATCAGGGGGCCTATGAAGCTTTCTTT. This encodes CASSTYQGAYEAFF.

The chain is built from TRBV2 and TRBJ1-2; weak D call: TRBD1 (5 bases). Trimming left V 0 bases short and J 8 bases short, with 13 bases between. CDR3 length equals 14 residues. Germline CDR1 reads SNHLY; CDR2 reads FYNNEI. The CDR3, as DNA: TGTGCCAGCAGTGAAGCCCCGGGGGGAGGAGGCTACACCTTC. Translating gives CASSEAPGGGGYTF. Variable domain in full (rest from reference TRBV2 and TRBJ1-2): EPEVTQTPSHQVTQMGQEVILRCVPISNHLYFYWYRQILGQKVEFLVSFYNNEISEKSEIFDDQFSVERPDGSNFTLKIRSTKLEDSAMYFCASSEAPGGGGYTFGSGTRLTVV.

The chain is built from TRBV9 and TRBJ1-6; 7 bases match TRBD1. The germline V gene encodes CDR1 SGDLS and CDR2 YYNGEE. Losses at the gene ends were 4 bases for V and 14 bases for J; bases not matched to a gene: 9. CDR3 size: 13 residues. The DNA for the CDR3 is TGTGCCAGCAGCACAGGGACAGTCGGGTCCCTCCACTTT. Encoded protein: CASSTGTVGSLHF.

The J gene is TRBJ2-7, the V gene TRBV4-3; no firm D call. Trimming stripped 0 bases from V and 3 bases from J, with 12 bases between. Germline assignment: CDR1 LGHNA and CDR2 YSLEER. The CDR3 is made up of 15 amino acids. In DNA, the CDR3 is TGCGCCAGCAGCCAAGATACGGCAGGCCGCTACGAGCAGTACTTC. Translation gives CASSQDTAGRYEQYF.

CDR3 DNA sequence: TGTGCCTGGAGTACGGGGCAGCGGGGGGACGATACGCAGTATTTT. Amino acid sequence: CAWSTGQRGDDTQYF. This chain connects TRBV30 to TRBJ2-3; TRBD2 matches 9 bases. CDR3 length equals 15 residues. The ends lost 2 bases at V and 6 bases at J; junction bases unmatched: 9. Germline V gene data show CDR1 as GTSNPN and CDR2 as SVGIG (reference sequence).

The chain couples TRBV7-9 to TRBJ1-1, with 9 bases identical to TRBD1. The CDR3 length is 17 residues. CDR1 and CDR2 from the germline V gene are SEHNR and FQNEAQ (reference sequence). V shed 1 base, J shed 1 base, and the junction held 7 bases outside the gene matches. The CDR3 DNA is TGTGCCAGCAGCTTAGTCGCGGGACAGGGAACGAACACTGAAGCTTTCTTT. It encodes CASSLVAGQGTNTEAFF.

This rearrangement joins TRBV2 to TRBJ1-1; D call uncertain. V dropped 3 bases and J dropped 3 bases, with 5 bases sitting between them. CDR1 and CDR2 (germline): SNHLY, FYNNEI. This CDR3 has 12 amino acids. The CDR3 is CASSDPDTEAFF. The DNA of the CDR3 is TGTGCCAGCAGTGATCCGGACACTGAAGCTTTCTTT.

The chain joins TRBV29-1 to TRBJ2-7; TRBD2 matches 9 bases. CDR3 length: 14 residues. V gave up 2 bases and J gave up 2 bases; unmatched junction bases: 4. CDR1 is SQVTM and CDR2 is ANQGSEA in the germline V gene. CDR3 coding DNA: TGCAGCGTTGAATTTAGCGGGAGCGCCTACGAGCAGTACTTC. Amino acids: CSVEFSGSAYEQYF.

The chain combines TRBV19 with TRBJ1-2; 7 bases fit TRBD1. J was trimmed by 2 bases and V by 3 bases; bases with no gene match: 9. Germline V gene lookup returns CDR1 LNHDA and CDR2 SQIVND (reference sequence). The CDR3 is 16 residues long. In DNA, the CDR3 is TGTGCCAGTAGTATCTGGGCAGGGGGTTCAAACTATGGCTACACCTTC. Protein product: CASSIWAGGSNYGYTF. Full variable domain (missing parts from reference TRBV19 and TRBJ1-2): DGGITQSPKYLFRKEGQNVTLSCEQNLNHDAMYWYRQDPGQGLRLIYYSQIVNDFQKGDIAEGYSVSREKKESFPLTVTSAQKNPTAFYLCASSIWAGGSNYGYTFGSGTRLTVV.